This T cell receptor beta chain was documented in a study of shared clonotypes between healthy human individuals. This clone was counted once. The antigen is undetermined. Some clones are missing from TCRdb's copy, which holds only in-frame ones; the method was immunoSEQ multiplex PCR. Among approximately 2.3 million clones listed, approximately 95% were seen once. CDR1 is SEHNR and CDR2 is FQNEAQ in the germline V gene (reference sequence). V lost 5 bases and J 0 bases, leaving 5 bases between the germline ends. The CDR3 spans 14 residues. Broader study findings: Blood was the only sampled material, and tissue repertoires likely differ.

Sequencing used naive CD4+ T cells from PBMCs. Stated subset: CD45RA+ positively selected. The genes are TRBV7-9 and TRBJ2-6; no clear D gene. The sequence was obtained from a young man in good health. Some clones in this sample may be carry-over from other donors' samples. The CDR3 DNA reads TGTGCCAGCAGCCAAGCCTCTGGGGCCAACGTCCTGACTTTC. Translated, it gives CASSQASGANVLTF. Drawing the rest from reference TRBV7-9 and TRBJ2-6, the complete variable domain is DTGVSQNPRHKITKRGQNVTFRCDPISEHNRLYWYRQTLGQGPEFLTYFQNEAQLEKSRLLSDRFSAERPKGSFSTLEIQRTEQGDSAMYLCASSQASGANVLTFGAGSRLTVL.